These 31 T cell receptor beta chains originate from one sample sequenced in a study of Tregs in tolerant kidney transplant recipients. The repertoire was sequenced with immunoSEQ multiplex PCR; TCRdb's copy has only in-frame clones and lacks some. The table shows nearly 95,000 clones, with more than 85% occurring only once. The sample was CD4+ T cells from blood, taken before the transplant. These receptors were taken from a human donor who received a combined kidney and bone marrow transplant.

The chain combines TRBV19 with TRBJ1-5; possible D gene TRBD1, 5 bases. Trimming stripped 1 base from V and 1 base from J, with 11 bases between. This CDR3 spans 16 amino acids. Germline V gives CDR1 LNHDA, CDR2 SQIVND (reference sequence). CDR3 in amino acids: CASSIGLGGSNQPQHF. The DNA for the CDR3 is TGTGCCAGTAGTATAGGCTTGGGGGGAAGCAATCAGCCCCAGCATTTT.

V gene TRBV6-5 combines with J gene TRBJ1-6, with 8 bases matching TRBD1. V gave up 6 bases and J gave up 10 bases; unmatched junction bases: 11. Germline CDR1 is MNHEY and CDR2 is SVGAGI. This CDR3 comprises 15 residues. CDR3: CASRFLGQGASPLHF. DNA for the CDR3: TGTGCCAGCAGATTCCTTGGACAGGGAGCGTCACCCCTCCACTTT.

This chain links TRBV4-1 with TRBJ1-1, with unresolved D. V was trimmed by 1 base and J by 2 bases, leaving 14 bases between them. Germline assignment: CDR1 MGHRA and CDR2 YSYEKL. The CDR3 runs 16 residues. DNA of the CDR3: TGCGCCAGCAGCCAAGCGCCCTACTCCAAAAACACTGAAGCTTTCTTT. The encoded protein is CASSQAPYSKNTEAFF.

V gene TRBV9 combines with J gene TRBJ2-5; D perhaps matches TRBD2 (6 bases). Trimming stripped 0 bases from V and 7 bases from J, with 13 bases between. CDR1 and CDR2 (germline): SGDLS, YYNGEE. CDR3 size: 14 residues. The CDR3 spells CASSVGHVEGTQYF. CDR3 coding DNA: TGTGCCAGCAGCGTAGGTCACGTGGAGGGGACCCAGTACTTC.

This chain's CDR3 is CASSPRVGQGFNEQYF. DNA for the CDR3: TGTGCCAGCAGCCCCCGGGTCGGACAGGGGTTCAACGAGCAGTACTTC. The chain is built from TRBV5-4 and TRBJ2-7; 9 bases line up with TRBD1. Trimming removed 4 bases from V and 5 bases from J; junction bases left unmatched: 13. The CDR3 sequence is 16 residues long. Germline CDR1 is SGHNT and CDR2 is YYREEE (reference sequence).

The J gene is TRBJ1-2, the V gene TRBV18; 7 bases align to TRBD1. From germline, CDR1 is KGHSH and CDR2 LQKENI. This CDR3 is built from 17 residues. After removal of 2 bases from V and 5 bases from J, the junction contained 14 bases not matched to a gene. The CDR3 spells CASSPRTGLSPLYGYTF. The CDR3 bases are TGTGCCAGCTCACCAAGGACAGGTCTTTCCCCTCTGTATGGCTACACCTTC.

This rearrangement joins TRBV27 to TRBJ2-5; 11 nucleotides agree with TRBD2. Trimming at V came to 6 bases and at J to 4 bases, leaving 10 bases not matched to a gene. This CDR3 has 16 residues. Per the germline V gene, CDR1 is MNHEY and CDR2 is SMNVEV (reference sequence). The CDR3 nucleotides are TGTGCCAGCAGGAGGTTAGCGGGAGGGCCTGGAGAGACCCAGTACTTC. Encoded protein: CASRRLAGGPGETQYF.

The rearrangement links TRBV5-5 to TRBJ2-7; D remains unclear. CDR3 length equals 12 residues. Germline-derived CDR1 and CDR2 are SGHKS and YYEKEE (reference sequence). Trimming removed 1 base at V and 5 bases at J, with 7 bases between. The CDR3 loop is CASSLRANEQYF. CDR3 sequence (DNA): TGTGCCAGCAGCTTGCGAGCCAACGAGCAGTACTTC.

J is TRBJ1-5 and V is TRBV21-1; TRBD1 is the table's D call and was not checked against the DNA. TRBV21-1 is given as a pseudogene. The CDR3 is 17 residues long. CDR3 bases: TGTGCCAGCAGCAAAAGGTTGGCGACAGGGAGCAATCAGCCCCAGCATTTT. Protein: CASSKRLATGSNQPQHF.

This chain joins TRBV4-3 and TRBJ1-1; D remains ambiguous. V dropped 1 base and J dropped 8 bases, with 11 bases sitting between them. Per germline, CDR1 LGHNA and CDR2 YSLEER. The CDR3 runs to 13 residues. In DNA, the CDR3 is TGCGCCAGCAGCCAAGTCAACGCAGGAGAAGCTTTCTTT. Encoded protein: CASSQVNAGEAFF.

The chain combines TRBV9 with TRBJ1-1; maybe TRBD1 (5 bases). Germline V gene sequence: CDR1 SGDLS, CDR2 YYNGEE. Trimming took 7 bases from V and 4 from J, leaving 20 bases between them. The CDR3 length is 15 residues. CDR3 region: CASGGAGGSGTEAFF. The CDR3 nucleotides read TGTGCCAGCGGAGGGGCAGGAGGCTCGGGCACTGAAGCTTTCTTT.

The CDR3 region is CASNSGDSTDTQYF. The DNA of the CDR3 is TGTGCCAGCAACAGCGGAGATAGCACAGATACGCAGTATTTT. The J gene is TRBJ2-3, the V gene TRBV7-6, with D maybe TRBD2 (5 bases). From germline, CDR1 is SGHVS and CDR2 FNYEAQ. The CDR3 has 14 residues. V lost 7 bases and J 0 bases, leaving 11 bases between the germline ends.

The chain carries TRBV7-9 and TRBJ1-1; D perhaps matches TRBD1 (6 bases). CDR1 is SEHNR and CDR2 is FQNEAQ in the germline V gene (reference sequence). The CDR3 length is 14 residues. Trimming removed 5 bases from V and 4 bases from J, with 14 bases in between. The CDR3 DNA reads TGTGCCAGCAGCATTCACAGGGAAACCACTGAAGCTTTCTTT. Translated: CASSIHRETTEAFF.

The chain uses TRBV30 and TRBJ2-7; a possible D gene is TRBD2 (5 bases). The V end lost 4 bases, the J end lost 0 bases, and 7 bases lay between the germline ends. The CDR3 has 12 amino acids. Germline V lookup: CDR1 GTSNPN, CDR2 SVGIG (reference sequence). The CDR3 is CAWTGDSYEQYF. CDR3 coding DNA: TGTGCCTGGACCGGGGACTCCTACGAGCAGTACTTC.

The chain employs TRBV10-3 and TRBJ2-1, with a tentative D call TRBD1 (6 bases). The germline CDR1 and CDR2 sequences are ENHRY and SYGVKD. Trimming shortened V by 0 bases and J by 3 bases, and 18 bases separated the two germline ends. This CDR3 has 18 amino acids. In nucleotides, the CDR3 is TGTGCCATCAGTGAGTCGGAAAGGTATGCAGGGGACTACAATGAGCAGTTCTTC. It yields the protein CAISESERYAGDYNEQFF.

DNA of the CDR3: TGTGCCAGCAGTGACTGGGGGGAGAATTCCTACGAGCAGTACTTC. Translation: CASSDWGENSYEQYF. The chain uses TRBV6-1 and TRBJ2-7, with a possible D match to TRBD2 (6 bases). Between the trimmed V and J ends, which lost 3 bases and 1 base, there was a span of 13 bases. Germline V gene data show CDR1 as MNHNS and CDR2 as SASEGT. The CDR3 is 15 amino acids.

This chain uses TRBV11-2 with TRBJ2-1; D possibly corresponds to TRBD2 (6 bases). Germline V gene lookup returns CDR1 SGHAT and CDR2 FQNNGV. The CDR3 is 19 residues long. Trimming removed 0 bases from V and 0 bases from J, with 18 bases in between. CDR3 sequence (DNA): TGTGCCAGCAGCTTAGAAAAACTCTCTAGCGCACGCTCCTACAATGAGCAGTTCTTC. Protein sequence: CASSLEKLSSARSYNEQFF.

The rearrangement uses TRBV5-1 and TRBJ2-5, with a possible D match to TRBD1 (5 bases). The CDR3 has 15 amino acids. V was shortened by 0 bases and J by 3 bases, with 12 bases between the two germline ends. Germline CDR1 and CDR2: SGHRS and YFSETQ. The CDR3 region is CASSLAVTAKETQYF. Here the CDR3 DNA reads TGCGCCAGCAGCTTGGCAGTGACAGCAAAAGAGACCCAGTACTTC. The full variable domain, with the rest looked up from reference TRBV5-1 and TRBJ2-5, is KAGVTQTPRYLIKTRGQQVTLSCSPISGHRSVSWYQQTPGQGLQFLFEYFSETQRNKGNFPGRFSGRQFSNSRSEMNVSTLELGDSALYLCASSLAVTAKETQYFGPGTRLLVL.

The chain couples TRBV15 to TRBJ2-3; 7 bases agree with TRBD1. V trimming: 0 bases; J trimming: 0 bases; junction bases outside the gene matches: 6. The CDR3 runs to 17 residues. Germline V gives CDR1 LNHNV, CDR2 YYDKDF (reference sequence). CDR3 bases: TGTGCCACCAGCAGAGATCTCGGGACAGCTAGCACAGATACGCAGTATTTT. It encodes CATSRDLGTASTDTQYF.

The rearrangement uses TRBV28 and TRBJ1-2; TRBD1 agrees at 7 bases. From germline, CDR1 is MDHEN and CDR2 SYDVKM. The CDR3 covers 14 residues. Trimming at V came to 7 bases and at J to 4 bases, leaving 9 bases not matched to a gene. For the CDR3, the DNA is TGTGCCAGCATCCGGGGCAGGGGGTTCTATGGCTACACCTTC. This codes for CASIRGRGFYGYTF.

V usage is TRBV7-2 and J usage is TRBJ2-7, with TRBD2 matching over 11 bases. CDR1 and CDR2 from the germline V gene are SGHTA and FQGNSA. The CDR3 contains 17 residues. J was trimmed by 3 bases and V by 4 bases; bases with no gene match: 11. CDR3: CASSSSSGGPLNYEQYF. The CDR3 nucleotides read TGTGCCAGCAGCTCCTCTAGCGGGGGGCCACTAAACTACGAGCAGTACTTC.

Comment on this clone: Other DNA sequences in the same sample also yield this CDR3. The genes are TRBV5-1 and TRBJ1-3, with unresolved D. CDR1 and CDR2 from the germline V gene are SGHRS and YFSETQ. The CDR3 is made up of 16 amino acids. The germline V and J ends were trimmed by 0 bases and 0 bases, with 10 bases remaining between them. The CDR3 DNA reads as TGCGCCAGCAGCTTGGATCTAGGCGGCTCTGGAAACACCATATATTTT. This encodes CASSLDLGGSGNTIYF.

CDR3 in DNA: TGTGCCAGCAGCTTGGCCGGGACAGGGGGAAACAATGAGCAGTTCTTC. This sequence encodes CASSLAGTGGNNEQFF. This rearrangement joins TRBV5-4 to TRBJ2-1; 11 bases fit TRBD1. Germline trimming cut 0 bases from V and 5 bases from J; bases unmatched to any gene: 4. CDR1 and CDR2 from the germline V gene are SGHNT and YYREEE (reference sequence). The CDR3 consists of 16 residues.

V and J are TRBV30 and TRBJ2-5; 7 positions agree with TRBD1. J gave up 6 bases and V 0 bases, and 4 bases lay outside the gene matches. Per the germline V gene, CDR1 is GTSNPN and CDR2 is SVGIG (reference sequence). This CDR3 comprises 13 residues. The CDR3 here is CAWSVGTEQTQYF. CDR3 bases: TGTGCCTGGAGTGTAGGGACAGAACAGACCCAGTACTTC.

The V call is TRBV2, the J call TRBJ1-1, with 9 bases that match TRBD1. Trimming took 3 bases from V and 3 from J; bases not matched to a gene: 11. This CDR3 region has 17 residues. Germline V lookup: CDR1 SNHLY, CDR2 FYNNEI. CDR3 nucleotides: TGTGCCAGCAGTGACCTGGGACAGGGAAAGTTCCACACTGAAGCTTTCTTT. This encodes CASSDLGQGKFHTEAFF.

This chain uses TRBV30 with TRBJ1-4; D uncertain. The germline V gene encodes CDR1 GTSNPN and CDR2 SVGIG (reference sequence). Trimming removed 0 bases at V and 8 bases at J, with 13 bases between. This CDR3 has 14 amino acids. The chain's CDR3 is CAWSVGVANEKLFF. CDR3 bases: TGTGCCTGGAGTGTTGGCGTAGCGAACGAAAAACTGTTTTTT.

This chain uses TRBV7-2 with TRBJ1-6; maybe TRBD1 (5 bases). Trimming cost V 1 base and J 10 bases, with 14 bases left between them. CDR3 size: 15 residues. In germline, CDR1 is SGHTA, CDR2 FQGNSA. CDR3 amino acids: CASSLDSGSRSPLHF. CDR3 nucleotides: TGTGCCAGCAGCTTAGATTCAGGGTCCCGATCACCCCTCCACTTT.

V and J are TRBV2 and TRBJ2-3; TRBD2 matches at 10 bases. The CDR3 consists of 15 residues. In germline, CDR1 is SNHLY, CDR2 FYNNEI. With V trimmed by 3 bases and J by 6 bases, 6 bases remained unmatched. CDR3 in DNA: TGTGCCAGCAGTGATGGTCTAGCGGGAGCGGATACGCAGTATTTT. Amino acids: CASSDGLAGADTQYF.

The chain links TRBV7-2 to TRBJ2-7; TRBD2 matches at 8 bases. This CDR3 is 15 amino acids long. The ends lost 5 bases at V and 1 base at J; junction bases unmatched: 7. Germline loops: CDR1 SGHTA, CDR2 FQGNSA. The CDR3 protein is CASSARLALSYEQYF. In DNA, the CDR3 is TGTGCCAGCAGCGCCAGACTAGCGCTTTCCTACGAGCAGTACTTC.

The chain links TRBV5-4 to TRBJ1-1; 10 bases are a match to TRBD1. Losses at the gene ends were 4 bases for V and 1 base for J; bases not matched to a gene: 16. The length of the CDR3 is 19 residues. Germline V gene lookup returns CDR1 SGHNT and CDR2 YYREEE (reference sequence). For the CDR3, the DNA is TGTGCCAGCAGCGCCCCAGTCGGGACAGGGGCTTACAGGAACACTGAAGCTTTCTTT. This gives the protein CASSAPVGTGAYRNTEAFF.

The J gene is TRBJ2-1, the V gene TRBV4-3; possible D gene TRBD2, 6 bases. The CDR3 totals 14 residues. Between the trimmed V and J ends, which lost 2 bases and 6 bases, there was a span of 11 bases. The V gene's germline CDR1 is LGHNA and CDR2 YSLEER. The CDR3 loop is CASSQSGLFNEQFF. In nucleotides, the CDR3 is TGCGCCAGCAGCCAATCGGGACTTTTCAATGAGCAGTTCTTC.